This is a list of T cell receptor beta chains from one sample in a study of OX40 agonist ivuxolimab in advanced cancers. Data came from immunoSEQ multiplex PCR; TCRdb stores just in-frame clones and leaves some out. The table shows 60,000 to 75,000 clones, with under 95% occurring only once. The input for sequencing was CD4+ or CD8+ T cells sorted from blood, taken in a trial of the OX40 agonist ivuxolimab. The receptors stem from an adult with an advanced solid tumor such as melanoma, head and neck, liver or kidney cancer. The CDR3 runs from the conserved cysteine through the conserved F or W. D genes are given only for firm matches. Rows may omit the clone size; those that give it use once, few, many or a size class.

j_call clone_size d_call v_call cdr3_aa cdr3_nt
TRBJ2-2 . . TRBV11-2 CASSLGFDTGELFF TGTGCCAGCAGCTTAGGCTTTGACACCGGGGAGCTGTTTTTT
TRBJ1-5 . TRBD1 TRBV30 CAWCGQGGQPQHF TGTGCCTGGTGTGGACAGGGAGGACAGCCCCAGCATTTT
TRBJ2-1 . . TRBV5-1 CASSFGTAGIDEQFF TGCGCCAGCAGCTTTGGGACAGCGGGGATCGATGAGCAGTTCTTC
TRBJ1-2 . TRBD1 TRBV5-4 CASRWTGGDYGYTF TGTGCCAGCAGATGGACAGGGGGCGACTATGGCTACACCTTC
TRBJ2-1 . TRBD2 TRBV7-9 CASRLTSGTRGLFF TGTGCCAGCAGACTTACTAGCGGGACCCGGGGGTTGTTCTTC
TRBJ2-1 . . TRBV2 CASCGQGPSNEQFF TGTGCCAGCTGCGGCCAGGGGCCCTCCAATGAGCAGTTCTTC
TRBJ1-1 . . TRBV10-1 CASSERGGWMNTEAFF TGCGCCAGCAGTGAGAGGGGTGGTTGGATGAACACTGAAGCTTTCTTT
TRBJ1-2 . . TRBV10-2 CASSGRAGGEHTF TGCGCCAGCAGCGGGAGGGCCGGGGGCGAGCACACCTTC
TRBJ1-2 . . TRBV14 CASSPEGRFAGGYTF TGTGCCAGCAGCCCAGAAGGCAGATTCGCCGGTGGCTACACCTTC
TRBJ1-2 . . TRBV7-2 CASSLSSSSYRDGYTF TGTGCCAGCAGCTTATCGTCGTCTAGCTACAGGGACGGCTACACCTTC
TRBJ2-3 . TRBD2 TRBV7-2 CASSLLAGGSPDTQYF TGTGCCAGCAGCTTACTAGCGGGAGGCAGTCCAGATACGCAGTATTTT
TRBJ2-6 . . TRBV15 CATSRDSGSGANVLTF TGTGCCACCAGCAGAGATTCAGGATCTGGGGCCAACGTCCTGACTTTC
TRBJ1-1 . . TRBV13 CASSFSRFPNTEAFF TGTGCCAGCAGCTTTTCCCGCTTCCCGAACACTGAAGCTTTCTTT
TRBJ2-1 . TRBD2 TRBV30 CAWSVRGVEQFF TGTGCCTGGAGTGTACGGGGGGTTGAGCAGTTCTTC
TRBJ1-1 . . TRBV6-5 CASRTVGQYTEAFF TGTGCCAGCCGAACGGTCGGACAGTACACTGAAGCTTTCTTT
TRBJ1-5 . . TRBV19 CASSPSGGNQPQHF TGTGCCAGTAGTCCTAGTGGGGGCAATCAGCCCCAGCATTTT
TRBJ2-1 . TRBD1 TRBV5-1 CASSDAGGRSYNEQFF TGCGCCAGCAGCGATGCAGGGGGCAGGTCCTACAATGAGCAGTTCTTC
TRBJ1-2 . TRBD1 TRBV4-1 CASSGQGRGSGYTF TGCGCCAGCAGCGGCCAGGGCAGGGGGAGTGGCTACACCTTC
TRBJ2-7 . . TRBV6-5 CASSFDRPHSYEQYF TGTGCCAGCAGTTTTGACAGACCCCACTCCTACGAGCAGTACTTC
TRBJ1-1 . . TRBV11-3 CASSLSLLELAFF TGTGCCAGCAGCTTAAGTCTTTTGGAGTTGGCTTTCTTT
TRBJ1-2 . . TRBV29-1 CSVGGGHDYGYTF TGCAGCGTCGGGGGGGGCCACGACTATGGCTACACCTTC
TRBJ1-1 . . TRBV19 CASSIAFGGGNTEAFF TGTGCCAGTAGTATTGCTTTTGGGGGAGGGAACACTGAAGCTTTCTTT
TRBJ1-1 . . TRBV7-9 CASSLGQGKAFF TGTGCCAGCAGCTTAGGGCAGGGGAAAGCTTTCTTT
TRBJ2-5 . . TRBV5-1 CASSAQETQYF TGCGCCAGCAGCGCCCAAGAGACCCAGTACTTC
TRBJ2-3 . TRBD2 TRBV11-2 CASSLGKRGGPTDTQYF TGTGCCAGCAGCTTAGGGAAGCGGGGGGGCCCCACAGATACGCAGTATTTT
TRBJ2-2 . . TRBV7-9 CASSDLPSGPSTGELFF TGTGCCAGCAGCGATCTCCCGTCAGGACCTAGCACCGGGGAGCTGTTTTTT
TRBJ1-4 . . TRBV30 CAWRTGGAGEKLFF TGTGCCTGGAGGACGGGGGGGGCTGGTGAAAAACTGTTTTTT
TRBJ2-5 . TRBD2 TRBV9 CASSGGLALYEQYF TGTGCCAGCAGCGGGGGACTAGCCCTCTACGAACAGTACTTC
TRBJ2-1 . . TRBV19 CASSRGQGLNNEQFF TGTGCCAGTAGTAGAGGACAAGGATTGAACAATGAGCAGTTCTTC
TRBJ2-4 . TRBD1 TRBV7-3 CASSSTLGTGNIQYF TGTGCCAGCAGCTCGACCCTGGGGACAGGGAACATTCAGTACTTC
TRBJ2-2 . . TRBV29-1 CSVEFLSGELFF TGCAGCGTTGAATTCTTATCCGGGGAGCTGTTTTTT
TRBJ2-2 . . TRBV19 CASSIRRAGELFF TGTGCCAGTAGTATAAGAAGGGCCGGGGAGCTGTTTTTT
TRBJ2-1 . TRBD2 TRBV2 CASGLAGLNEQFF TGTGCCAGCGGGCTAGCGGGGTTGAATGAGCAGTTCTTC
TRBJ1-3 . . TRBV6-5 CASKPGSQGNTIYF TGTGCCAGCAAACCGGGATCTCAAGGAAACACCATATATTTT
TRBJ2-7 . TRBD2 TRBV10-2 CASSERGGTYEQYF TGCGCCAGCAGTGAACGGGGGGGAACCTACGAGCAGTACTTC
TRBJ2-3 . TRBD2 TRBV11-1 CASSLARLAGGDTQYF TGTGCCAGCAGCTTAGCGCGACTAGCGGGGGGAGATACGCAGTATTTT
TRBJ2-3 . . TRBV5-6 CASSYSTDTQYF TGTGCCAGCAGCTACAGCACAGATACGCAGTATTTT
TRBJ2-3 . . TRBV7-3 CASRPGPYTDTQYF TGTGCCAGCCGGCCGGGGCCTTACACAGATACGCAGTATTTT
TRBJ1-2 . . TRBV6-1 CASRSWDYGYTF TGTGCCAGCAGGAGTTGGGACTATGGCTACACCTTC
TRBJ2-3 . TRBD2 TRBV5-1 CASSYLGTRPGVGGRDTQYF TGCGCCAGCAGCTACCTCGGGACTAGACCTGGAGTGGGGGGTAGGGATACGCAGTATTTT
TRBJ1-2 . TRBD1 TRBV10-3 CAITPGGGQGNYGYTF TGTGCCATCACCCCGGGTGGGGGACAGGGGAACTATGGCTACACCTTC
TRBJ1-2 . TRBD1 TRBV11-2 CASSFRFQDRGRGSYGYTF TGTGCCAGCAGCTTCCGTTTCCAGGACAGGGGGCGCGGCTCCTATGGCTACACCTTC
TRBJ1-6 . TRBD1 TRBV27 CASSSQTGGRSHNSPLHF TGTGCCAGCAGCTCCCAGACAGGGGGCCGATCCCATAATTCACCCCTCCACTTT
TRBJ2-7 once . TRBV11-2 CASSLGGNEQYF TGTGCCAGCAGCTTAGGGGGAAACGAGCAGTACTTC
TRBJ2-7 . . TRBV19 CASSTRHEQYF TGTGCCAGTAGTACCCGACACGAGCAGTACTTC
TRBJ2-7 . TRBD2 TRBV18 CASSPSGSGEQYF TGTGCCAGCTCACCAAGCGGGAGCGGGGAGCAGTACTTC
TRBJ1-2 . . TRBV9 CASSVDQEGWEGYTF TGTGCCAGCAGCGTCGACCAAGAGGGTTGGGAAGGCTACACCTTC
TRBJ2-3 once . TRBV6-5 CASTNGDTQYF TGTGCCAGCACCAATGGAGATACGCAGTATTTT
TRBJ2-5 . . TRBV5-4 CASSLGGVQETQYF TGTGCCAGCAGCTTGGGTGGGGTCCAAGAGACCCAGTACTTC
TRBJ1-1 . . TRBV18 CASSPTTSSMNTEAFF TGTGCCAGCTCACCTACGACAAGCTCTATGAACACTGAAGCTTTCTTT
TRBJ2-7 . . TRBV5-6 CASSLGRGVGGEQYF TGTGCCAGCAGCTTGGGGAGAGGGGTAGGTGGCGAGCAGTACTTC
TRBJ2-7 . TRBD1 TRBV11-2 CASSFRTGVYEQYF TGTGCCAGCAGCTTCCGGACAGGAGTATACGAGCAGTACTTC
TRBJ2-3 . TRBD1 TRBV29-1 CSVGTGLTDTQYF TGCAGCGTGGGGACAGGGTTGACAGATACGCAGTATTTT
TRBJ1-6 . TRBD1 TRBV6-5 CASKTPGQGNSPLHF TGTGCCAGCAAAACGCCGGGACAGGGGAATTCACCCCTCCACTTT
TRBJ2-7 . TRBD2 TRBV6-5 CASSYLQAGASYEQYF TGTGCCAGCAGTTACCTTCAAGCGGGAGCGTCTTACGAGCAGTACTTC
TRBJ2-1 . TRBD2 TRBV2 CASSEGGRANEQFF TGTGCCAGCAGTGAGGGGGGGAGGGCCAATGAGCAGTTCTTC
TRBJ2-5 . . TRBV18 CASSLTWTPQETQYF TGTGCCAGCTCACTTACCTGGACACCCCAAGAGACCCAGTACTTC
TRBJ2-2 . . TRBV5-1 CASSLVSGANTGELFF TGCGCCAGCAGCTTGGTTTCGGGGGCGAACACCGGGGAGCTGTTTTTT
TRBJ2-6 . . TRBV18 CASSPGTENSGANVLTF TGTGCCAGCTCACCCGGGACGGAAAACTCTGGGGCCAACGTCCTGACTTTC
TRBJ2-7 . TRBD1 TRBV28 CASIGGQESSYEQYF TGTGCCAGCATTGGCGGACAGGAGAGCTCCTACGAGCAGTACTTC